A single TCR beta chain is shown here with its context. The germline gives CDR1 SGHRS, CDR2 YFSETQ. This CDR3 region has 14 residues. V was pared by 3 bases and J by 7 bases, with 17 bases between. The data belong to a study of blood T cell repertoires in COVID-19. On the study more broadly: COVID-19 samples, acute and convalescent, were from the United States, Italy and Spain.

Authors' methods: Quantification of nucleated cells was approximated via reference gene primer amplification. Libraries were prepared by immunoSEQ multiplex PCR; TCRdb keeps only in-frame clonotypes and omits some of them. The V and J calls and clone size come from that table; D and trimming were worked out from the DNA. The sample lists roughly 100,000 clones, 86% occurring once. The source of this sequence is a woman aged 80 or older with acute or convalescent COVID-19. The chain carries TRBV5-1 and TRBJ2-7; possibly TRBD1 for D (5 bases). Material for sequencing was peripheral blood. In nucleotides, the CDR3 is TGCGCCAGCAGCTGGCGGTTCAGGGATAGGGAGCAGTACTTC. This gives the protein CASSWRFRDREQYF. Drawing the rest from reference TRBV5-1 and TRBJ2-7, the complete variable domain is KAGVTQTPRYLIKTRGQQVTLSCSPISGHRSVSWYQQTPGQGLQFLFEYFSETQRNKGNFPGRFSGRQFSNSRSEMNVSTLELGDSALYLCASSWRFRDREQYFGPGTRLTVT.